Shown below are 27 T cell receptor beta chains from a single sample sequenced in a study of CD4+ T cells in melanoma. The assay was immunoSEQ multiplex PCR, and TCRdb's table has in-frame clones only and misses some. This table holds 140,000 or so clones, about nine tenths found once. Receptor source: a human donor with melanoma.

DNA for the CDR3: TGTGCCAGCAGTTCTGGGGACAAGAGCGCCGGGGAGCTGTTTTTT. Translated, it gives CASSSGDKSAGELFF. The genes are TRBV27 and TRBJ2-2, with D maybe TRBD1 (6 bases). The CDR3 covers 15 residues. Germline CDR1 MNHEY, CDR2 SMNVEV (reference sequence). Trimming took 4 bases from V and 6 from J, leaving 15 bases between them.

The rearrangement joins TRBV7-2 to TRBJ1-6; unclear D gene. The CDR3 consists of 13 residues. The ends were cut back, 2 bases at V and 10 bases at J, with 9 bases in the middle. The V gene's germline CDR1 is SGHTA and CDR2 FQGNSA. CDR3 in DNA: TGTGCCAGCAGCTTATATAGCGGATCACCCCTCCACTTT. Amino acids: CASSLYSGSPLHF.

This chain uses TRBV7-9 with TRBJ2-3, with TRBD1 as a possible D gene (6 bases). Germline lookup yields CDR1 SEHNR and CDR2 FQNEAQ (reference sequence). Trimming stripped 4 bases from V and 5 bases from J, with 16 bases between. The CDR3 spans 15 residues. CDR3 region: CASSSGTNLGDTQYF. The CDR3 bases are TGTGCCAGCAGCTCCGGGACAAATCTGGGAGATACGCAGTATTTT.

The V and J genes are TRBV27 and TRBJ2-3; D unresolved. The CDR3 is 15 amino acids. Trimming pared 8 bases from V and 1 base from J, leaving 16 bases between. CDR1 and CDR2 (germline): MNHEY, SMNVEV (reference sequence). In DNA, the CDR3 is TGTGCCAGCCTCCCCGGCAGGCGTCGCACAGATACGCAGTATTTT. Encoded protein: CASLPGRRRTDTQYF.

J is TRBJ1-2 and V is TRBV7-2, with D uncertain. CDR3 length: 13 residues. Trimming stripped 1 base from V and 4 bases from J, with 7 bases between. Per germline, CDR1 SGHTA and CDR2 FQGNSA. Here the CDR3 reads CASSLGPFYGYTF. The CDR3 region has the DNA TGTGCCAGCAGCTTAGGCCCCTTCTATGGCTACACCTTC. Variable domain in full (rest from reference TRBV7-2 and TRBJ1-2): GAGVSQSPSNKVTEKGKDVELRCDPISGHTALYWYRQSLGQGLEFLIYFQGNSAPDKSGLPSDRFSAERTGGSVSTLTIQRTQQEDSAVYLCASSLGPFYGYTFGSGTRLTVV.

The chain joins TRBV5-1 to TRBJ1-3, with 8 bases lining up with TRBD1. Germline CDR1 and CDR2: SGHRS and YFSETQ. The CDR3 sequence is 16 residues long. The trim removed 1 base at V and 3 bases at J, leaving 6 bases unmatched. CDR3 coding DNA: TGCGCCAGCAGCTTGCCGACAGGGGAACTTGGAAACACCATATATTTT. It translates to CASSLPTGELGNTIYF.

This chain joins TRBV30 and TRBJ2-3; D not certain. Trimming removed 0 bases from V and 0 bases from J, with 10 bases in between. The germline V gene has CDR1 GTSNPN and CDR2 SVGIG (reference sequence). The CDR3 length is 15 residues. Here the CDR3 reads CAWSVGQYSTDTQYF. CDR3 DNA: TGTGCCTGGAGTGTGGGCCAATATAGCACAGATACGCAGTATTTT.

This clone was seen a single time. V and J are TRBV7-9 and TRBJ2-3, with D possibly TRBD1 on 6 matching bases. Germline CDR1 reads SEHNR; CDR2 reads FQNEAQ (reference sequence). The CDR3 extends over 18 amino acids. V was shortened by 3 bases and J by 0 bases, with 19 bases between the two germline ends. Written as DNA, the CDR3 is TGTGCCAGCAGCTTTGTTCGGAGAGGGGGTACGAGCACAGATACGCAGTATTTT. It encodes CASSFVRRGGTSTDTQYF.

The chain combines TRBV11-2 with TRBJ1-2; 7 bases are a match to TRBD1. Germline values: CDR1 SGHAT, CDR2 FQNNGV. With 0 bases clipped from V and 7 bases from J, the junction kept 5 bases outside the gene matches. The CDR3 is made up of 14 amino acids. In DNA, the CDR3 is TGTGCCAGCAGCTTAGAGGCCAGGGGGGGTGGCTACACCTTC. This codes for CASSLEARGGGYTF.

The chain combines TRBV18 with TRBJ1-2, with 7 positions matching TRBD1. The length of the CDR3 is 16 residues. V lost 1 base to trimming and J lost 6 bases; unmatched junction nucleotides: 11. Germline V gene lookup returns CDR1 KGHSH and CDR2 LQKENI. The CDR3 loop is CASSPQTGTVSHGYTF. The CDR3 DNA reads as TGTGCCAGCTCACCACAGACAGGGACCGTCTCCCATGGCTACACCTTC. Full variable domain (missing parts from reference TRBV18 and TRBJ1-2): NAGVMQNPRHLVRRRGQEARLRCSPMKGHSHVYWYRQLPEEGLKFMVYLQKENIIDESGMPKERFSAEFPKEGPSILRIQQVVRGDSAAYFCASSPQTGTVSHGYTFGSGTRLTVV.

This rearrangement joins TRBV5-5 to TRBJ1-2; no clear D. The CDR3 sequence is 14 residues long. From germline, CDR1 is SGHKS and CDR2 YYEKEE (reference sequence). Trimming left V 4 bases short and J 3 bases short, with 13 bases between. The CDR3 DNA is TGTGCCAGCAGCCCCACCCCCGGCGACTATGGCTACACCTTC. Residues: CASSPTPGDYGYTF. The full variable domain, with the rest looked up from reference TRBV5-5 and TRBJ1-2, is DAGVTQSPTHLIKTRGQQVTLRCSPISGHKSVSWYQQVLGQGPQFIFQYYEKEERGRGNFPDRFSARQFPNYSSELNVNALLLGDSALYLCASSPTPGDYGYTFGSGTRLTVV.

CDR3 sequence (DNA): TGCGCCAGCAGGACGGGTAGCGGGGGAGCCTACGAGCAGTACTTC. This translates into CASRTGSGGAYEQYF. The V and J genes are TRBV10-2 and TRBJ2-7; 9 bases fit TRBD2. Germline-derived CDR1 and CDR2 are WSHSY and SAAADI. The CDR3 extends over 15 amino acids. With V trimmed by 6 bases and J by 2 bases, 8 bases remained unmatched.

The chain combines TRBV6-6 with TRBJ2-6; D is undetermined. This CDR3 has 15 residues. V lost 5 bases and J lost 3, with 11 bases in between. Germline CDR1 is MNHNY and CDR2 is SVGAGI (reference sequence). CDR3 loop: CASSRDTFGANVLTF. CDR3 DNA: TGTGCCAGCAGTCGTGACACGTTTGGGGCCAACGTCCTGACTTTC.

The J gene is TRBJ2-3, the V gene TRBV10-2; D not certain. Trimming took 2 bases from V and 6 from J, leaving 6 bases between them. Germline values: CDR1 WSHSY, CDR2 SAAADI. The CDR3 covers 12 residues. Here the CDR3 DNA reads TGCGCCAGCAGTGAGGTGGCGGATACGCAGTATTTT. It specifies CASSEVADTQYF.

The rearrangement joins TRBV6-1 to TRBJ1-1, with no clear D. The V end was cut by 4 bases, the J end by 11 bases, with 14 bases between. This CDR3 is built from 12 residues. Germline CDR1 MNHNS, CDR2 SASEGT. CDR3 DNA sequence: TGTGCCAGCAGTGCACCCCCAAACCCGGCTTTCTTT. This encodes CASSAPPNPAFF.

This clone was counted between two and nine times. This chain uses TRBV7-9 with TRBJ1-2; 9 bases align to TRBD1. The ends lost 4 bases at V and 5 bases at J; junction bases unmatched: 17. This CDR3 has 18 residues. Germline V gene lookup returns CDR1 SEHNR and CDR2 FQNEAQ (reference sequence). The CDR3 DNA follows: TGTGCCAGCAGCTCAACTTCCCTGTACAGGGGGCTGTCGTATGGCTACACCTTC. It is translated as CASSSTSLYRGLSYGYTF.

This clone was counted once. The gene calls are TRBV6-6 and TRBJ2-1; D is undetermined. Germline V CDR1 and CDR2: MNHNY, SVGAGI (reference sequence). CDR3 length: 13 residues. Trimming took off 5 bases at V and 4 bases at J, with 9 bases between the two ends. The CDR3 DNA reads TGTGCCAGCAGTACTCAGAGATACAATGAGCAGTTCTTC. Translated, it gives CASSTQRYNEQFF.

The genes are TRBV5-4 and TRBJ1-6; maybe TRBD1 (6 bases). This CDR3 contains 13 residues. Germline V gene sequence: CDR1 SGHNT, CDR2 YYREEE (reference sequence). The ends were cut back, 1 base at V and 9 bases at J, with 8 bases in the middle. The chain's CDR3 is CASSLTGSSPLHF. Here the CDR3 DNA reads TGTGCCAGCAGCTTGACAGGGAGTTCACCCCTCCACTTT.

The J gene is TRBJ1-3, the V gene TRBV12-5; no definite D call. Trimming stripped 0 bases from V and 1 base from J, with 7 bases between. The CDR3 contains 15 residues. Germline V gene sequence: CDR1 LGHNT, CDR2 FRNRAP. The CDR3 region has the DNA TGTGCTAGTGGTTTGGTACAGACGTCTGGAAACACCATATATTTT. This encodes CASGLVQTSGNTIYF.

V is TRBV5-1 and J is TRBJ2-2; 8 bases map to TRBD1. J gave up 8 bases and V 7 bases, and 22 bases lay outside the gene matches. Germline CDR1 reads SGHRS; CDR2 reads YFSETQ. The CDR3 spans 18 residues. Written as DNA, the CDR3 is TGCGCCAGCGAGGACAGGGCGGGGACGACGGGGGCGCCGGGGGAGCTGTTTTTT. Translated, it gives CASEDRAGTTGAPGELFF.

The chain carries TRBV4-1 and TRBJ2-5; TRBD2 agrees at 10 bases. Germline-derived CDR1 and CDR2 are MGHRA and YSYEKL. The CDR3 extends over 14 amino acids. Trimming cost V 3 bases and J 4 bases; bases outside gene matches: 2. The CDR3 here is CASSQTSGPETQYF. CDR3 DNA: TGCGCCAGCAGCCAGACTAGCGGGCCAGAGACCCAGTACTTC.

CDR3 loop: CASGRGATNEKLFF. For the CDR3, the DNA is TGCGCCAGCGGCCGAGGAGCAACTAATGAAAAACTGTTTTTT. This sequence joins TRBV5-1 and TRBJ1-4, with D unresolved. CDR1 is SGHRS and CDR2 is YFSETQ in the germline V gene. This CDR3 is 14 amino acids long. V gave up 7 bases and J gave up 0 bases, with 10 bases separating them.

V and J are TRBV12-5 and TRBJ1-3, with a weak D call TRBD1 (6 bases). The CDR3 contains 18 residues. CDR1 and CDR2 from the germline V gene are LGHNT and FRNRAP. V lost 0 bases and J 3 bases, leaving 18 bases between the germline ends. CDR3 region: CASGLVLAAGVYGNTIYF. Here the CDR3 DNA reads TGTGCTAGTGGTTTGGTACTTGCGGCAGGGGTCTATGGAAACACCATATATTTT.

This clone was recorded a few times. The J gene is TRBJ2-3, the V gene TRBV7-3; 8 nucleotides agree with TRBD2. This CDR3 spans 14 amino acids. After removal of 4 bases from V and 4 bases from J, the junction contained 4 bases not matched to a gene. CDR1 is SGHTA and CDR2 is FQGTGA in the germline V gene. Here the CDR3 reads CASSSGGGPDTQYF. Here the CDR3 DNA reads TGTGCCAGCAGCTCCGGGGGGGGTCCAGATACGCAGTATTTT. Full variable domain (outside the CDR3, taken from reference TRBV7-3 and TRBJ2-3): GAGVSQTPSNKVTEKGKYVELRCDPISGHTALYWYRQSLGQGPEFLIYFQGTGAADDSGLPNDRFFAVRPEGSVSTLKIQRTERGDSAVYLCASSSGGGPDTQYFGPGTRLTVL.

This clone has more than one count but fewer than ten. This chain links TRBV11-2 with TRBJ1-2, with TRBD1 identical over 8 bases. V was clipped by 5 bases and J by 4 bases; unmatched bases: 3. The CDR3 runs 13 residues. Germline assignment: CDR1 SGHAT and CDR2 FQNNGV. DNA of the CDR3: TGTGCCAGCAGCCTCAGGGGGCCCTATGGCTACACCTTC. The encoded protein is CASSLRGPYGYTF.

This clone has just one count. DNA of the CDR3: TGCGCCAGCAGCCTGATAAACAGGGAAAATGAAAAACTGTTTTTT. This codes for CASSLINRENEKLFF. This chain links TRBV5-1 with TRBJ1-4; perhaps TRBD1 as D (6 bases). With 4 bases removed from V and 5 bases from J, the gap between germline ends came to 15 bases. CDR1 is SGHRS, CDR2 YFSETQ, per germline. The CDR3 is made up of 15 amino acids.

Details on this clone: Additional DNA sequences in this sample encode the identical CDR3. The V and J genes are TRBV7-9 and TRBJ2-3; D is ambiguous. CDR3 size: 13 residues. Germline CDR1 SEHNR, CDR2 FQNEAQ (reference sequence). V gave up 2 bases and J gave up 6 bases, with 9 bases separating them. The CDR3 DNA follows: TGTGCCAGCAGCTTATCTTCCGGTGATACGCAGTATTTT. This sequence encodes CASSLSSGDTQYF.